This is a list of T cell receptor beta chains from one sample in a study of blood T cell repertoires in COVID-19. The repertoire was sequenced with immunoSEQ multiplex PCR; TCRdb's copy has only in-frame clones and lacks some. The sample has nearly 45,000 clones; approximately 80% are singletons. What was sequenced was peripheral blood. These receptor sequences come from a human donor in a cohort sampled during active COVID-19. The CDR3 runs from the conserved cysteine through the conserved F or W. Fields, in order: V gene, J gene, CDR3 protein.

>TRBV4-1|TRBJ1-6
CASSQDPTGGNSPLHF
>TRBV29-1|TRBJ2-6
CSVEATGANVLTF
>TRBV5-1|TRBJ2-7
CASSVTSGAAYEQYF
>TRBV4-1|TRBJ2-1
CASSRAGDTPAEQFF
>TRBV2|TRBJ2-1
CASSAIGLAGDNEQFF
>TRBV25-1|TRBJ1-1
CASEDRGLMAEAFF
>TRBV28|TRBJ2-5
CASRPPGLVQETQYF
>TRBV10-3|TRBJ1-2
CAISEGGSNYGYTF
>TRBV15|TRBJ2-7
CATSKGVLSYEQYF
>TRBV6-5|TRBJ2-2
CASRRTGEVGGELFF
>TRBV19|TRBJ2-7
CASSNQGGNYEQYF
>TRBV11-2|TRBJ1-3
CASGQVAGNTIYF
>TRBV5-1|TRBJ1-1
CASSLQGADTEAFF
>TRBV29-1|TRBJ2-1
CSVEDGGRGYNEQFF
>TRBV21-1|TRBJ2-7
CASSKQVPGLAGVSYEQYF
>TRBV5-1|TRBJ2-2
CASSLLSGRANTGELFF
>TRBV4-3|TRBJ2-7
CASSQESGAGYGEQYF
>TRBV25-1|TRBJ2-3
CASSDPFRASTDTQYF
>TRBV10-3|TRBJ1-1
CAISVEMNTEAFF
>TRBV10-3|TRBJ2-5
CAISGLAGETQYF
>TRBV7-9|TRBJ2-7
CASSVGGTGSYEQYF
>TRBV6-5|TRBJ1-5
CAAQPDRGYQPQHF
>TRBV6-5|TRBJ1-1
CASRYDLMNTEAFF
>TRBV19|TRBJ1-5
CAISRGGSQPQHF
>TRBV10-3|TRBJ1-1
CAISEFGGENTEAFF